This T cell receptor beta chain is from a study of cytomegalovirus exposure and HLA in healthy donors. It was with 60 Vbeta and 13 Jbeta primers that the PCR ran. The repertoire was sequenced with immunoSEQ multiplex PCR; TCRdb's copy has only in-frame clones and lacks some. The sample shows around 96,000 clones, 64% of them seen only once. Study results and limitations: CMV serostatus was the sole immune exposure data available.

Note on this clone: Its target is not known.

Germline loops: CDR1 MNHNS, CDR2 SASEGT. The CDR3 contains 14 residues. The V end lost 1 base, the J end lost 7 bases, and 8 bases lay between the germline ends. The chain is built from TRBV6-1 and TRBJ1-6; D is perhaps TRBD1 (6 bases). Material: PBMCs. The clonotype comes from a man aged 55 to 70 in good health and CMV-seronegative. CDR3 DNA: TGTGCCAGCAGTGAAGGGACAGAGAATTCACCCCTCCACTTT. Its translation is CASSEGTENSPLHF.